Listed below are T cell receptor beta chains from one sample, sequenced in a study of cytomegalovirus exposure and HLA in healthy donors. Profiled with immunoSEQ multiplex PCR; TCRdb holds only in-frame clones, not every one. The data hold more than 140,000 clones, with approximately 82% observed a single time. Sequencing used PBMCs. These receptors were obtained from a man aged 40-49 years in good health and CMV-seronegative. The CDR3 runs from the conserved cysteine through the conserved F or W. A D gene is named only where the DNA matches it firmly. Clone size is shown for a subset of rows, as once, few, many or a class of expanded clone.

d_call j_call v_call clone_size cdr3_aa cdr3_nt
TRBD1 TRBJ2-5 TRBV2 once CASRVTGIKETRYF TGTGCCAGCAGGGTGACAGGGATTAAAGAGACCCGGTACTTC
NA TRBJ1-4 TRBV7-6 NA CASSPDRENEKLFF TGTGCCAGCAGCCCTGACAGAGAGAATGAAAAACTGTTTTTT
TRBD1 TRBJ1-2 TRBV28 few CASSFGTGWYGYTF TGTGCCAGCAGTTTCGGGACAGGGTGGTATGGCTACACCTTC
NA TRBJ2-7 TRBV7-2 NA CASSLPTARSSYEQYF TGTGCCAGCAGCCTACCGACGGCTAGGAGCTCCTACGAGCAGTACTTC
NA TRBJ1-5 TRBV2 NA CASSRSGSGSGSNQPQHF TGTGCCAGCAGCCGATCTGGGTCAGGCTCGGGGAGCAATCAGCCCCAGCATTTT
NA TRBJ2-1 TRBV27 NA CASSPQVVGVDEQFF TGTGCCAGCAGTCCACAGGTGGTTGGGGTGGATGAGCAGTTCTTC
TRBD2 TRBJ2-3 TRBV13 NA CASSLGVKRGGNTQYF TGTGCCAGCAGCTTAGGGGTCAAGCGGGGGGGCAATACGCAGTATTTT
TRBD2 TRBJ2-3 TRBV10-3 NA CAISDPGTSGGASRTDTQYF TGTGCCATCAGTGACCCCGGGACTAGCGGGGGGGCCTCTCGCACAGATACGCAGTATTTT
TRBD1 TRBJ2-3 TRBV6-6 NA CASSPGQGADTQYF TGTGCCAGCAGCCCCGGACAGGGGGCAGATACGCAGTATTTT
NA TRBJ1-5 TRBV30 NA CAWTATGTYQPQHF TGTGCCTGGACCGCTACAGGGACCTATCAGCCCCAGCATTTT
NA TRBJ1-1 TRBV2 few CAGQMNTEAFF TGTGCCGGACAGATGAACACTGAAGCTTTCTTT
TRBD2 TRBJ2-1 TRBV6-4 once CASSELAGARRYNEQFF TGTGCCAGCAGTGAGCTAGCGGGGGCCCGTAGATACAATGAGCAGTTCTTC
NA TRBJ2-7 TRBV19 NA CASSRDLSYEQYF TGTGCCAGTAGTCGGGATCTCAGCTACGAGCAGTACTTC
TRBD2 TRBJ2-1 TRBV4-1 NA CASSQAGGGRYNEQFF TGCGCCAGCAGCCAAGCTGGCGGGGGGAGATACAATGAGCAGTTCTTC
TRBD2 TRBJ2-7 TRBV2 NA CASSNLAVEDYEQYF TGTGCCAGCAGTAACCTAGCGGTAGAGGACTACGAGCAGTACTTC
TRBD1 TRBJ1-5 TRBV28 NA CASSFHRGKNQPQHF TGTGCCAGCAGTTTTCACAGGGGGAAGAATCAGCCCCAGCATTTT
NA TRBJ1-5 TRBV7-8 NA CASSLVPGYGQPQHF TGTGCCAGCAGCTTAGTTCCGGGTTACGGTCAGCCCCAGCATTTT